These 31 T cell receptor beta chains came from one sample sequenced in a study of shared clonotypes between healthy human individuals. Sequencing used immunoSEQ multiplex PCR; TCRdb keeps in-frame clones, though not all of them. The sample shows just over 2,000,000 clones, about 95% of them seen only once. Naive CD8 cells, CD45RO-negative and positively selected for CCR7, excluded terminally differentiated effector memory CD45RA+ cells. The sample comprised naive CD8+ T cells sorted from blood. The origin of the receptors is a man younger than 35 in good health.

The V call is TRBV27, the J call TRBJ2-7, with unresolved D. The CDR3 sequence is 16 residues long. CDR1 is MNHEY and CDR2 is SMNVEV in the germline V gene (reference sequence). Trimming removed 8 bases at V and 0 bases at J, with 20 bases between. DNA of the CDR3: TGTGCCAGCGGCCCCAACGAACTGAGGAGCTCCTACGAGCAGTACTTC. This translates into CASGPNELRSSYEQYF.

To note about this clone: In the same sample, other DNA sequences code for this CDR3. This rearrangement joins TRBV6-5 to TRBJ2-7; TRBD1 or TRBD2 may be the D gene (6 bases each). This CDR3 is 15 amino acids long. With 0 bases removed from V and 1 base from J, the gap between germline ends came to 10 bases. Germline V gene data show CDR1 as MNHEY and CDR2 as SVGAGI. The CDR3: CASSYSEGGSYEQYF. The CDR3 coding sequence is TGTGCCAGCAGTTACTCGGAGGGGGGATCCTACGAGCAGTACTTC.

The genes are TRBV6-5 and TRBJ2-1; 10 bases are a match to TRBD2. With V trimmed by 0 bases and J by 7 bases, 3 bases remained unmatched. The germline V gene encodes CDR1 MNHEY and CDR2 SVGAGI. The CDR3 is 15 residues long. Here the CDR3 reads CASSYSLAGANEQFF. Written as DNA, the CDR3 is TGTGCCAGCAGTTACTCGCTAGCGGGAGCAAATGAGCAGTTCTTC.

Comments on this clone: The sample has other DNA sequences that encode this CDR3 too. The gene calls are TRBV28 and TRBJ1-1; D is uncertain. V was trimmed by 4 bases and J by 0 bases, leaving 6 bases between them. The CDR3 is made up of 13 amino acids. Germline V gene data show CDR1 as MDHEN and CDR2 as SYDVKM. Here the CDR3 reads CASSSTLNTEAFF. Here the CDR3 DNA reads TGTGCCAGCAGTTCGACACTGAACACTGAAGCTTTCTTT. Looking up the rest from reference TRBV28 and TRBJ1-1 gives the full variable domain: DVKVTQSSRYLVKRTGEKVFLECVQDMDHENMFWYRQDPGLGLRLIYFSYDVKMKEKGDIPEGYSVSREKKERFSLILESASTNQTSMYLCASSSTLNTEAFFGQGTRLTVV.

About this clone itself: Other DNA sequences in the same sample also yield this CDR3. The CDR3 bases are TGTGCCAGCAGCAGGGGGAACACCGGGGAGCTGTTTTTT. Its protein is CASSRGNTGELFF. The chain is built from TRBV9 and TRBJ2-2; a possible D gene is TRBD1 (5 bases). Per germline, CDR1 SGDLS and CDR2 YYNGEE. V was pared by 4 bases and J by 1 base, with 5 bases between. The CDR3 runs to 13 residues.

The genes are TRBV9 and TRBJ1-6, with 10 positions matching TRBD1. The germline V gene has CDR1 SGDLS and CDR2 YYNGEE. The CDR3 has 15 residues. V was clipped by 4 bases and J by 8 bases; unmatched bases: 6. The CDR3, as DNA: TGTGCCAGCAGCTACTCGGGGACAGGGGATTCACCCCTCCACTTT. Its translation is CASSYSGTGDSPLHF.

This clone was found a few times. CDR3 residues: CASKQNLNTEAFF. The CDR3 region has the DNA TGTGCCAGCAAGCAGAACTTGAACACTGAAGCTTTCTTT. This chain uses TRBV27 with TRBJ1-1; D uncertain. The CDR3 runs to 13 residues. CDR1 MNHEY and CDR2 SMNVEV come from the germline V gene (reference sequence). Trimming cost V 7 bases and J 0 bases, with 9 bases left between them.

The chain carries TRBV4-1 and TRBJ2-7; D perhaps matches TRBD2 (5 bases). CDR3 length: 14 residues. V was clipped by 0 bases and J by 6 bases, with 12 bases between them. Germline V CDR1 and CDR2: MGHRA, YSYEKL. This chain's CDR3 is CASSQDSGSAEQYF. The CDR3 DNA reads as TGCGCCAGCAGCCAAGATTCGGGGTCGGCCGAGCAGTACTTC.

This clone showed up just a few times. Other DNA sequences in the sample encode the same CDR3. The chain uses TRBV28 and TRBJ2-7; the D is unclear. This CDR3 contains 11 residues. Germline CDR1 and CDR2: MDHEN and SYDVKM. V was cut by 5 bases and J by 2 bases, with 4 bases left in between. CDR3 coding DNA: TGTGCCAGCAGTCCCGCCTACGAGCAGTACTTC. The encoded protein is CASSPAYEQYF.

Regarding this clone: Other DNA sequences in the same sample also yield this CDR3. V and J are TRBV7-9 and TRBJ2-7; D is possibly TRBD1 (5 bases). The CDR3 covers 14 residues. Trimming took 0 bases from V and 1 from J, leaving 7 bases between them. CDR1 and CDR2 (germline): SEHNR, FQNEAQ (reference sequence). The CDR3, as DNA: TGTGCCAGCAGCTTAGCGGGGCAGTCCTACGAGCAGTACTTC. Protein sequence: CASSLAGQSYEQYF. The variable domain in full, with the rest retrieved from reference TRBV7-9 and TRBJ2-7, is DTGVSQNPRHKITKRGQNVTFRCDPISEHNRLYWYRQTLGQGPEFLTYFQNEAQLEKSRLLSDRFSAERPKGSFSTLEIQRTEQGDSAMYLCASSLAGQSYEQYFGPGTRLTVT.

About this clone: This sample includes further DNA sequences coding for the same CDR3. V is TRBV9 and J is TRBJ2-7, with D possibly TRBD2 on 5 matching bases. Germline V lookup: CDR1 SGDLS, CDR2 YYNGEE. Trimming took off 0 bases at V and 3 bases at J, with 10 bases between the two ends. This CDR3 has 14 amino acids. The CDR3 sequence: CASSVGGKGYEQYF. In DNA form, the CDR3 reads TGTGCCAGCAGCGTAGGAGGGAAGGGCTACGAGCAGTACTTC. Using reference TRBV9 and TRBJ2-7 for the parts outside the CDR3, the full variable domain is DSGVTQTPKHLITATGQRVTLRCSPRSGDLSVYWYQQSLDQGLQFLIQYYNGEERAKGNILERFSAQQFPDLHSELNLSSLELGDSALYFCASSVGGKGYEQYFGPGTRLTVT.

This clone is a singleton in its sample. The gene calls are TRBV4-3 and TRBJ1-5; D is perhaps TRBD1 (6 bases). V lost 0 bases and J lost 1, with 10 bases in between. The V gene's germline CDR1 is LGHNA and CDR2 YSLEER. This CDR3 comprises 16 residues. The CDR3 nucleotides read TGCGCCAGCAGCCAAGACTACAGGGTCAGCAATCAGCCCCAGCATTTT. Its protein is CASSQDYRVSNQPQHF.

The chain carries TRBV10-2 and TRBJ1-5; D possibly corresponds to TRBD1 (5 bases). This CDR3 contains 15 residues. Deletions cut 7 bases from V and 1 base from J, with 14 bases between. Germline V lookup: CDR1 WSHSY, CDR2 SAAADI. The CDR3 is CASNPRGTSNQPQHF. The DNA of the CDR3 is TGCGCCAGCAATCCGAGGGGCACCAGCAATCAGCCCCAGCATTTT.

V is TRBV7-6 and J is TRBJ2-7, with D possibly TRBD2 on 6 matching bases. CDR1 is SGHVS and CDR2 is FNYEAQ in the germline V gene. The CDR3 is 13 amino acids. Trimming shortened V by 5 bases and J by 5 bases, and 13 bases separated the two germline ends. The CDR3 DNA is TGTGCCAGCAGCCTGGGGAGGTCCCACGAGCAGTACTTC. It yields the protein CASSLGRSHEQYF.

The chain recombines TRBV6-6 with TRBJ2-7; D gene unclear. The CDR3 extends over 14 amino acids. In germline, CDR1 is MNHNY, CDR2 SVGAGI (reference sequence). The V gene lost 0 bases and the J gene lost 3 bases, with 9 bases spanning the gap. This CDR3 reads CASSYSEPVYEQYF. DNA for the CDR3: TGTGCCAGCAGTTACTCCGAGCCTGTCTACGAGCAGTACTTC.

As for this clone: At the DNA level, this CDR3 is encoded by other sequences in the same sample as well. The CDR3 protein is CASSQGRSAGGWEQYF. The CDR3, as DNA: TGCGCCAGCAGCCAAGGGAGGTCAGCGGGAGGGTGGGAGCAGTACTTC. The chain couples TRBV4-3 to TRBJ2-7, with 10 bases identical to TRBD2. Per germline, CDR1 LGHNA and CDR2 YSLEER. This CDR3 region has 16 residues. V dropped 1 base and J dropped 7; count of bases not matched to a gene: 10.

The V gene is TRBV4-3, the J gene TRBJ2-7; a possible D gene is TRBD2 (5 bases). CDR1 LGHNA and CDR2 YSLEER come from the germline V gene. V was pared by 2 bases and J by 5 bases, with 16 bases between. The CDR3 spans 15 residues. The CDR3 DNA follows: TGCGCCAGCAGCCAAAGTCGGGGAGATGGTGACGAGCAGTACTTC. It is translated as CASSQSRGDGDEQYF.

This chain connects TRBV4-2 to TRBJ2-1; D unclear. V was cut by 4 bases and J by 0 bases, with 13 bases left in between. The length of the CDR3 is 16 residues. Germline lookup yields CDR1 LGHNA and CDR2 YNFKEQ. As DNA, the CDR3 is TGTGCCAGCAGCCCCTCCGGCGACCTCTCCTACAATGAGCAGTTCTTC. Its protein is CASSPSGDLSYNEQFF.

The genes are TRBV6-5 and TRBJ2-7; D is unresolved. Germline V gene lookup returns CDR1 MNHEY and CDR2 SVGAGI. The CDR3 runs 15 residues. V was clipped by 0 bases and J by 3 bases, with 12 bases between them. The CDR3: CASSYSTQGNYEQYF. Written as DNA, the CDR3 is TGTGCCAGCAGTTACTCGACGCAAGGCAACTACGAGCAGTACTTC.

The chain links TRBV30 to TRBJ2-3; D gene ambiguous. Trimming took off 0 bases at V and 0 bases at J, with 13 bases between the two ends. In germline, CDR1 is GTSNPN, CDR2 SVGIG (reference sequence). CDR3 length: 16 residues. The CDR3 spells CAWSVLVRRSTDTQYF. CDR3 nucleotide sequence: TGTGCCTGGAGTGTACTGGTACGGCGTAGCACAGATACGCAGTATTTT.

The chain joins TRBV9 to TRBJ2-3; a weak D match, TRBD2 (6 bases). V was pared by 0 bases and J by 2 bases, with 13 bases between. The CDR3 has 16 amino acids. The germline V gene encodes CDR1 SGDLS and CDR2 YYNGEE. CDR3 sequence reads: CASSVVASADTDTQYF. CDR3 nucleotide sequence: TGTGCCAGCAGCGTAGTAGCTAGCGCTGACACAGATACGCAGTATTTT.

The table lists this clone with a few counts. V and J are TRBV11-2 and TRBJ1-2, with TRBD1 matching 7 bases. V shed 1 base and J 4 bases; nucleotides not matched to a gene: 3. The CDR3 has 14 amino acids. CDR1 and CDR2 from the germline V gene are SGHAT and FQNNGV. CDR3 loop: CASSLVSGGYGYTF. CDR3 sequence (DNA): TGTGCCAGCAGCTTAGTATCAGGGGGCTATGGCTACACCTTC. Drawing the rest from reference TRBV11-2 and TRBJ1-2, the complete variable domain is EAGVAQSPRYKIIEKRQSVAFWCNPISGHATLYWYQQILGQGPKLLIQFQNNGVVDDSQLPKDRFSAERLKGVDSTLKIQPAKLEDSAVYLCASSLVSGGYGYTFGSGTRLTVV.

The rearrangement joins TRBV11-2 to TRBJ1-2; D gene ambiguous. CDR1 is SGHAT and CDR2 is FQNNGV in the germline V gene. Trimming shortened V by 11 bases and J by 4 bases, and 14 bases separated the two germline ends. This CDR3 has 12 amino acids. CDR3 loop: CAGGGAIYGYTF. CDR3 bases: TGTGCCGGAGGAGGAGCCATCTATGGCTACACCTTC.

The chain joins TRBV28 to TRBJ2-7; D is possibly TRBD2 (5 bases). This CDR3 is 13 amino acids long. The V and J ends lost 7 bases and 1 base respectively, with 11 bases between them. Germline CDR1 reads MDHEN; CDR2 reads SYDVKM. This CDR3 is CASMAGRSYEQYF. DNA of the CDR3: TGTGCCAGCATGGCGGGTAGATCCTACGAGCAGTACTTC.

This sequence joins TRBV7-8 and TRBJ2-5, with D possibly matching TRBD2 (6 bases). The germline gives CDR1 SGHVS, CDR2 FQNEAQ. Trimming shortened V by 5 bases and J by 5 bases, and 15 bases separated the two germline ends. This CDR3 comprises 14 residues. The CDR3 here is CASSPTSFGETQYF. Written as DNA, the CDR3 is TGTGCCAGCAGCCCGACTAGTTTCGGGGAGACCCAGTACTTC. Combining the CDR3 with reference TRBV7-8 and TRBJ2-5 gives the whole variable domain GAGVSQSPRYKVAKRGQDVALRCDPISGHVSLFWYQQALGQGPEFLTYFQNEAQLDKSGLPSDRFFAERPEGSVSTLKIQRTQQEDSAVYLCASSPTSFGETQYFGPGTRLLVL.

This chain connects TRBV5-6 to TRBJ2-3; 7 bases line up with TRBD2. This CDR3 contains 16 residues. CDR1 is SGHDT and CDR2 is YYEEEE in the germline V gene. With V trimmed by 2 bases and J by 6 bases, 12 bases remained unmatched. In DNA form, the CDR3 reads TGTGCCAGCAGCTTAGGTCTAGCGGTAGTGTCTGATACGCAGTATTTT. Its translation is CASSLGLAVVSDTQYF.

The chain employs TRBV6-5 and TRBJ1-2, with 9 bases matching TRBD1. The CDR3 length is 15 residues. V was clipped by 4 bases and J by 2 bases; unmatched bases: 5. Germline V gene sequence: CDR1 MNHEY, CDR2 SVGAGI. The CDR3 coding sequence is TGTGCCAGCAGTTCGGGACAGGGTCTGAACTATGGCTACACCTTC. Protein: CASSSGQGLNYGYTF.

The CDR3: CASSPTQGNYEQYF. In DNA, the CDR3 is TGTGCCAGCAGCCCGACACAGGGGAACTACGAGCAGTACTTC. This chain links TRBV11-2 with TRBJ2-7; 7 bases map to TRBD1. The CDR3 is 14 residues long. Germline-derived CDR1 and CDR2 are SGHAT and FQNNGV. V was clipped by 5 bases and J by 3 bases; unmatched bases: 7.

The genes are TRBV2 and TRBJ2-7; 8 positions match TRBD2. V gave up 2 bases and J gave up 5 bases; unmatched junction bases: 5. Per the germline V gene, CDR1 is SNHLY and CDR2 is FYNNEI. This CDR3 is 14 amino acids long. CDR3 residues: CASSEPGGAHEQYF. In DNA, the CDR3 is TGTGCCAGCAGTGAACCCGGGGGGGCCCACGAGCAGTACTTC.

This chain uses TRBV9 with TRBJ2-7, with 7 bases fitting TRBD1. The length of the CDR3 is 13 residues. The V gene end was trimmed by 3 bases and the J gene end by 3 bases; junction bases not matched to a gene: 3. CDR1 SGDLS and CDR2 YYNGEE come from the germline V gene. Here the CDR3 DNA reads TGTGCCAGCAGCGGGGGACAGAACTACGAGCAGTACTTC. This gives the protein CASSGGQNYEQYF. The whole variable domain, remainder taken from reference TRBV9 and TRBJ2-7, is DSGVTQTPKHLITATGQRVTLRCSPRSGDLSVYWYQQSLDQGLQFLIQYYNGEERAKGNILERFSAQQFPDLHSELNLSSLELGDSALYFCASSGGQNYEQYFGPGTRLTVT.

The chain employs TRBV11-2 and TRBJ2-3; 9 bases match TRBD2. The J segment lost 3 bases and the V segment lost 5 bases, leaving 6 bases of the junction unmatched. This CDR3 region has 15 residues. The germline CDR1 and CDR2 sequences are SGHAT and FQNNGV. The CDR3 DNA is TGTGCCAGCAGCCTGAAGAGCGGGAGGACAGATACGCAGTATTTT. Protein product: CASSLKSGRTDTQYF.